This TCR beta chain was identified in a study of fetal regulatory T cell absence and autoimmunity. Assay: immunoSEQ multiplex PCR; the TCRdb copy retains only in-frame clones and omits some. The sample holds around 100,000 clones, about 78% seen once. The CDR3 is 13 residues long. Trimming cost V 3 bases and J 2 bases, with 8 bases left between them. CDR1 is LNHNV, CDR2 YYDKDF, per germline (reference sequence). V usage is TRBV15 and J usage is TRBJ2-7; D is unresolved. The origin of this receptor is a male donor with IPEX syndrome. Material: pancreas tissue. CDR3 coding DNA: TGTGCCACCAGCAGGACCAAGACCTACGAGCAGTACTTC. Amino acid sequence: CATSRTKTYEQYF.